Listed here are 23 T cell receptor beta chains from one sample, sequenced in a study of blood T cell repertoires in COVID-19. The data were produced by immunoSEQ multiplex PCR, yet TCRdb's version contains in-frame clones alone and is incomplete. This sample has approximately 38,000 clones, with around 87% found just once. Sequenced material: peripheral blood. The receptor set was obtained from a man aged 25 to 40 with active or convalescent COVID-19.

This clone was counted only a few times. The CDR3: CAISVGDTARHEQYF. The CDR3 DNA follows: TGTGCCATCAGTGTCGGGGACACAGCCCGTCACGAGCAGTACTTC. The chain combines TRBV10-3 with TRBJ2-7; TRBD1 is a possible D gene (6 bases). In germline, CDR1 is ENHRY, CDR2 SYGVKD. Trimming removed 4 bases at V and 5 bases at J, with 18 bases between. This CDR3 comprises 15 residues.

The chain links TRBV11-2 to TRBJ2-7; 10 bases match TRBD2. This CDR3 is built from 15 residues. Germline CDR1 SGHAT, CDR2 FQNNGV. Trimming cost V 1 base and J 7 bases; bases outside gene matches: 7. CDR3 sequence (DNA): TGTGCCAGCAGCTTAGGTGCTAGCGGGGGCCGGGAGCAGTACTTC. It translates to CASSLGASGGREQYF.

The chain joins TRBV25-1 to TRBJ2-5, with 7 bases aligning to TRBD1. The ends lost 3 bases at V and 1 base at J; junction bases unmatched: 2. Germline V gene lookup returns CDR1 MGHDK and CDR2 SYGVNS. CDR3 length: 14 residues. CDR3 nucleotide sequence: TGTGCCAGCAGTGAGGGACAGCTCCAAGAGACCCAGTACTTC. Protein: CASSEGQLQETQYF.

The chain uses TRBV5-1 and TRBJ1-1; D is possibly TRBD1 (6 bases). This CDR3 has 15 amino acids. With 0 bases removed from V and 5 bases from J, the gap between germline ends came to 14 bases. Germline CDR1 is SGHRS and CDR2 is YFSETQ. CDR3: CASSLGQGWSTEAFF. In DNA form, the CDR3 reads TGCGCCAGCAGCTTGGGGCAGGGGTGGTCGACTGAAGCTTTCTTT.

This CDR3 reads CASSESTDRVASPLHF. In DNA, the CDR3 is TGTGCCAGCAGTGAGTCTACCGACAGGGTCGCTTCACCCCTCCACTTT. The genes are TRBV6-1 and TRBJ1-6; the match to TRBD1 covers 7 bases. Germline lookup yields CDR1 MNHNS and CDR2 SASEGT. V shed 3 bases, J shed 9 bases, and the junction held 11 bases outside the gene matches. The CDR3 runs 16 residues.

The rearrangement joins TRBV25-1 to TRBJ1-2, with D possibly matching TRBD1 (6 bases). Germline loops: CDR1 MGHDK, CDR2 SYGVNS. The CDR3 runs 13 residues. V was pared by 5 bases and J by 4 bases, with 11 bases between. The CDR3 reads CASSRGAGYGYTF. The CDR3 DNA sequence: TGTGCCAGCAGTCGGGGGGCGGGCTATGGCTACACCTTC.

CDR3 nucleotide sequence: TGTGCCAGCAGAAACAGGGGGCGGCTGAACACTGAAGCTTTCTTT. This gives the protein CASRNRGRLNTEAFF. This rearrangement joins TRBV11-3 to TRBJ1-1; 9 bases align to TRBD1. V trimming: 6 bases; J trimming: 0 bases; junction bases outside the gene matches: 5. The CDR3 is made up of 15 amino acids. Germline CDR1 reads SGHNT; CDR2 reads YENEEA. The whole variable domain, filled in from reference TRBV11-3 and TRBJ1-1, reads EAGVVQSPRYKIIEKKQPVAFWCNPISGHNTLYWYLQNLGQGPELLIRYENEEAVDDSQLPKDRFSAERLKGVDSTLKIQPAELGDSAVYLCASRNRGRLNTEAFFGQGTRLTVV.

The CDR3 coding sequence is TGTGCCAGCAGTTGGGCCAAAGAGACCCAGTACTTC. The encoded protein is CASSWAKETQYF. The genes are TRBV27 and TRBJ2-5; D is unresolved. The CDR3 runs to 12 residues. In germline, CDR1 is MNHEY, CDR2 SMNVEV (reference sequence). V was pared by 4 bases and J by 3 bases, with 6 bases between.

The gene calls are TRBV2 and TRBJ2-4; D ambiguous. V was cut by 2 bases and J by 0 bases, with 8 bases left in between. CDR1 is SNHLY, CDR2 FYNNEI, per germline. The CDR3 has 15 amino acids. Here the CDR3 reads CASSESVIAKNIQYF. CDR3 in DNA: TGTGCCAGCAGTGAATCGGTGATAGCCAAAAACATTCAGTACTTC.

This rearrangement joins TRBV7-2 to TRBJ1-3; 11 bases fit TRBD1. CDR3 size: 17 residues. With 5 bases clipped from V and 4 bases from J, the junction kept 10 bases outside the gene matches. Germline CDR1 SGHTA, CDR2 FQGNSA. DNA for the CDR3: TGTGCCAGCAGCCTAGTCGGACAGGGGGCTTCAGGAAACACCATATATTTT. Translated: CASSLVGQGASGNTIYF.

In its sample, this clone was seen once. J is TRBJ1-4 and V is TRBV5-6, with D perhaps TRBD1 (6 bases). CDR3 length equals 14 residues. Trimming left V 0 bases short and J 4 bases short, with 7 bases between. Germline CDR1 and CDR2: SGHDT and YYEEEE. The CDR3 nucleotides are TGTGCCAGCAGCTTGGGACAGGTTAATGAAAAACTGTTTTTT. This gives the protein CASSLGQVNEKLFF.

V usage is TRBV29-1 and J usage is TRBJ2-6; 8 bases match TRBD2. Germline V gene data show CDR1 as SQVTM and CDR2 as ANQGSEA. V was pared by 5 bases and J by 0 bases, with 15 bases of the junction left unmatched. The CDR3 runs 19 residues. The CDR3 DNA sequence: TGCAGCGTTACGGGACATCTAGCGGGCTTCATCTCTGGGGCCAACGTCCTGACTTTC. Protein sequence: CSVTGHLAGFISGANVLTF.

This rearrangement joins TRBV15 to TRBJ1-2, with 7 bases lining up with TRBD1. V lost 1 base to trimming and J lost 8 bases; unmatched junction nucleotides: 7. From germline, CDR1 is LNHNV and CDR2 YYDKDF (reference sequence). This CDR3 has 14 amino acids. The CDR3: CATSRGGTAVGYTF. CDR3 DNA sequence: TGTGCCACCAGCAGAGGGGGGACAGCAGTCGGCTACACCTTC.

This chain connects TRBV4-1 to TRBJ1-6, with D possibly matching TRBD1 (5 bases). CDR1 and CDR2 from the germline V gene are MGHRA and YSYEKL. The CDR3 runs to 17 residues. Trimming removed 1 base from V and 0 bases from J, with 10 bases in between. CDR3 protein: CASSQGRGNSYNSPLHF. In DNA, the CDR3 is TGCGCCAGCAGCCAAGGAAGGGGCAACTCCTATAATTCACCCCTCCACTTT.

This rearrangement joins TRBV28 to TRBJ2-6; D remains unclear. Trimming left V 6 bases short and J 4 bases short, with 7 bases between. CDR1 is MDHEN and CDR2 is SYDVKM in the germline V gene. The CDR3 has 13 amino acids. The CDR3 loop is CASRLSGANVLTF. As DNA, the CDR3 is TGTGCCAGCAGACTAAGCGGGGCCAACGTCCTGACTTTC.

The rearrangement uses TRBV7-8 and TRBJ2-5, with TRBD2 identical over 7 bases. The length of the CDR3 is 12 residues. V lost 6 bases, J lost 5 bases, and 3 bases stayed unmatched. The germline gives CDR1 SGHVS, CDR2 FQNEAQ. The CDR3 DNA reads TGTGCCAGCAGTCCAGCGGGGGAGACCCAGTACTTC. Its protein product is CASSPAGETQYF.

This clone was found a few times. The chain links TRBV6-5 to TRBJ1-3; possible D gene TRBD1, 5 bases. The CDR3 runs 16 residues. V shed 4 bases and J shed 3 bases, with 16 bases lying between them. Germline assignment: CDR1 MNHEY and CDR2 SVGAGI. The CDR3 sequence: CASSLLGGDYGNTIYF. In nucleotides, the CDR3 is TGTGCCAGCAGTTTACTCGGAGGGGATTATGGAAACACCATATATTTT.

V and J are TRBV6-5 and TRBJ2-5; perhaps TRBD1 as D (6 bases). This CDR3 contains 15 residues. The germline V gene has CDR1 MNHEY and CDR2 SVGAGI. The V end was cut by 1 base, the J end by 1 base, with 10 bases between. CDR3 DNA: TGTGCCAGCAGTTACTTACAGGGATTCCAAGAGACCCAGTACTTC. Translating gives CASSYLQGFQETQYF.

This clone was counted between two and nine times. The chain joins TRBV10-3 to TRBJ1-5; no firm D call. Trimming removed 2 bases from V and 1 base from J, with 6 bases in between. Germline CDR1 is ENHRY and CDR2 is SYGVKD. The CDR3 covers 14 residues. The CDR3 protein is CAISERVSNQPQHF. The CDR3 DNA sequence: TGTGCCATCAGTGAGCGGGTGAGCAATCAGCCCCAGCATTTT.

This rearrangement joins TRBV13 to TRBJ1-4; 8 bases are a match to TRBD1. CDR3 size: 15 residues. Germline-derived CDR1 and CDR2 are PRHDT and FYEKMQ (reference sequence). V shed 1 base and J 4 bases; nucleotides not matched to a gene: 2. CDR3 in amino acids: CASSLAGQVNEKLFF. The CDR3 nucleotides read TGTGCCAGCAGCTTAGCGGGACAGGTTAATGAAAAACTGTTTTTT.

The genes are TRBV7-2 and TRBJ2-3; no firm D call. The CDR3 consists of 13 residues. Deletions cut 6 bases from V and 4 bases from J, with 11 bases between. Germline V lookup: CDR1 SGHTA, CDR2 FQGNSA. The CDR3 bases are TGTGCCAGCAGGCTAGGCCCCGCAGATACGCAGTATTTT. Protein: CASRLGPADTQYF.

The V gene is TRBV19, the J gene TRBJ1-4; D might be TRBD1 (6 bases). V was trimmed by 4 bases and J by 8 bases, leaving 17 bases between them. This CDR3 spans 15 amino acids. Germline V lookup: CDR1 LNHDA, CDR2 SQIVND (reference sequence). The CDR3 DNA sequence: TGTGCCAGTAGTACCCTCGGGGGGCGCTTAGAAAAACTGTTTTTT. It codes for CASSTLGGRLEKLFF.

The rearrangement joins TRBV29-1 to TRBJ1-1, with TRBD1 as a possible D gene (6 bases). This CDR3 has 14 amino acids. V was trimmed by 3 bases and J by 5 bases, leaving 16 bases between them. CDR1 SQVTM and CDR2 ANQGSEA come from the germline V gene. CDR3 in DNA: TGCAGCGTTGACGGGACATTAGGCTCAACTGAAGCTTTCTTT. Its protein product is CSVDGTLGSTEAFF.